The rows below give T cell receptor beta chains drawn from one sample of a study of cytomegalovirus exposure and HLA in healthy donors. The assay was immunoSEQ multiplex PCR, and TCRdb's table has in-frame clones only and misses some. The sample has 35,000 to 40,000 clones; approximately 66% are singletons. Sample: PBMCs. Receptors originate from a man between 45 and 60 years old in good health and CMV-seropositive. Both conserved end residues are part of each CDR3. Fields, in order: V gene, CDR3 length, CDR3 protein.

v_call: TRBV7-9
cdr3_length: 15
cdr3_aa: CASSSGTGITDTQYF

v_call: TRBV2
cdr3_length: 15
cdr3_aa: CASRYEERPKETQYF

v_call: TRBV30
cdr3_length: 15
cdr3_aa: CAWTVGLINTGELFF

v_call: TRBV7-2
cdr3_length: 13
cdr3_aa: CASSRTENSPLHF

v_call: TRBV5-1
cdr3_length: 16
cdr3_aa: CASSEEGPLVGEKLFF

v_call: TRBV5-1
cdr3_length: 13
cdr3_aa: CASSYDTRRGYTF

v_call: TRBV5-1
cdr3_length: 14
cdr3_aa: CASSLGQLRETQYF

v_call: TRBV9
cdr3_length: 13
cdr3_aa: CASSLATGYEQYF

v_call: TRBV7-7
cdr3_length: 15
cdr3_aa: CASSRSGGSTDTQYF

v_call: TRBV10-3
cdr3_length: 16
cdr3_aa: CAISQIDRSDNSPLHF

v_call: TRBV6-1
cdr3_length: 20
cdr3_aa: CASSDSFLDRGRGGNQPQHF

v_call: TRBV30
cdr3_length: 13
cdr3_aa: CAWSNTGSTEAFF

v_call: TRBV2
cdr3_length: 15
cdr3_aa: CASITRQGDNSPLHF

v_call: TRBV6-4
cdr3_length: 13
cdr3_aa: CATRTGGIHEQYF

v_call: TRBV7-2
cdr3_length: 15
cdr3_aa: CASSSPGTENTEAFF

v_call: TRBV11-2
cdr3_length: 13
cdr3_aa: CASSLESASAQYF

v_call: TRBV5-1
cdr3_length: 15
cdr3_aa: CASNGEGSNTGELFF

v_call: TRBV2
cdr3_length: 15
cdr3_aa: CASGRSGTGGDEQYF

v_call: TRBV6-5
cdr3_length: 14
cdr3_aa: CASSYSSGVNEQFF

v_call: TRBV4-1
cdr3_length: 16
cdr3_aa: CASSPLAGATQETQYF

v_call: TRBV6-4
cdr3_length: 15
cdr3_aa: CASSQGGLSYNEQFF

v_call: TRBV29-1
cdr3_length: 12
cdr3_aa: CSVSRGSYEQYF

v_call: TRBV29-1
cdr3_length: 14
cdr3_aa: CSVKRTVQNTEAFF

v_call: TRBV2
cdr3_length: 12
cdr3_aa: CASGEANQPQHF

v_call: TRBV7-2
cdr3_length: 15
cdr3_aa: CASSVTSGPPGEQYF

v_call: TRBV7-9
cdr3_length: 11
cdr3_aa: CASSLGGYQFF

v_call: TRBV5-4
cdr3_length: 13
cdr3_aa: CASSLVADYGYTF

v_call: TRBV19
cdr3_length: 13
cdr3_aa: CASSVDRGQGYTF

v_call: TRBV7-9
cdr3_length: 16
cdr3_aa: CASSLLVPGMAGELFF

v_call: TRBV4-3
cdr3_length: 21
cdr3_aa: CASSQDSSLAIDPLLNTEAFF

v_call: TRBV2
cdr3_length: 17
cdr3_aa: CASSGIIGGTGEETQYF

v_call: TRBV4-1
cdr3_length: 16
cdr3_aa: CASSSGLAPSTDTQYF

v_call: TRBV9
cdr3_length: 17
cdr3_aa: CASSAPDRPTLNYGYTF

v_call: TRBV7-8
cdr3_length: 15
cdr3_aa: CASSYLAGGTGELFF

v_call: TRBV5-1
cdr3_length: 15
cdr3_aa: CASSSRPGTVTEAFF

v_call: TRBV10-1
cdr3_length: 14
cdr3_aa: CASSGGRGAYEQYF

v_call: TRBV7-9
cdr3_length: 14
cdr3_aa: CASSLAGGTEKAFF

v_call: TRBV19
cdr3_length: 16
cdr3_aa: CASSPAGTGGTYEQYF

v_call: TRBV4-1
cdr3_length: 17
cdr3_aa: CASSQDGGQGLGNEQFF

v_call: TRBV9
cdr3_length: 14
cdr3_aa: CATGETAGTGELFF

v_call: TRBV30
cdr3_length: 14
cdr3_aa: CAGRQGEINYGYTF

v_call: TRBV5-6
cdr3_length: 11
cdr3_aa: CASSFGETQYF

v_call: TRBV7-9
cdr3_length: 12
cdr3_aa: CASSLTGNGYTF

v_call: TRBV7-3
cdr3_length: 13
cdr3_aa: CASSLRNTDTQYF

v_call: TRBV6-1
cdr3_length: 15
cdr3_aa: CASSELRHNNSPLHF

v_call: TRBV27
cdr3_length: 14
cdr3_aa: CASSLTSFQETQYF

v_call: TRBV7-9
cdr3_length: 15
cdr3_aa: CASSLGGGYQETQYF

v_call: TRBV19
cdr3_length: 13
cdr3_aa: CASTRQANYGYTF

v_call: TRBV9
cdr3_length: 15
cdr3_aa: CASSRLGDTRYEQYF

v_call: TRBV10-3
cdr3_length: 13
cdr3_aa: CAISEGHSYEQYF

v_call: TRBV7-2
cdr3_length: 13
cdr3_aa: CASSEPGTYGYTF